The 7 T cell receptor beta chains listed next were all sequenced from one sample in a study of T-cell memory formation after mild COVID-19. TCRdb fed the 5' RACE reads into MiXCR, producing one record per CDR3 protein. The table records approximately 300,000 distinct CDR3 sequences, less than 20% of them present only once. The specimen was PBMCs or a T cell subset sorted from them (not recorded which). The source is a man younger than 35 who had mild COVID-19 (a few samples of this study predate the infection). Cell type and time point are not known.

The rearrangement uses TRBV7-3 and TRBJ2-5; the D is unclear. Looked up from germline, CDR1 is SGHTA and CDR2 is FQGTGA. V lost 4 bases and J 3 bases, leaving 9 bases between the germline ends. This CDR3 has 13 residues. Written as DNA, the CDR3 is TGTGCCAGCAGCTCCTCCCGGGAAGAGACCCAGTACTTC. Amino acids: CASSSSREETQYF.

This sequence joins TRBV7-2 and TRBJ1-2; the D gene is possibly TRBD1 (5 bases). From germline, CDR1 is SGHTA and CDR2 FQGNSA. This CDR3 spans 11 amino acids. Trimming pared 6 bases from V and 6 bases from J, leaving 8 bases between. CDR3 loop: CASRKGDGYTF. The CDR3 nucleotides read TGTGCCAGCAGGAAAGGGGATGGCTACACCTTC.

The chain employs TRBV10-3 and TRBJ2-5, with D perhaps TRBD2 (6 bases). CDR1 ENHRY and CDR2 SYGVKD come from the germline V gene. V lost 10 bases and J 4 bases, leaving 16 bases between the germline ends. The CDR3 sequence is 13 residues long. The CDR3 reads CASRDSLGETQYF. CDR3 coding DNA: TGTGCCAGCCGGGACTCCCTTGGAGAGACCCAGTACTTC.

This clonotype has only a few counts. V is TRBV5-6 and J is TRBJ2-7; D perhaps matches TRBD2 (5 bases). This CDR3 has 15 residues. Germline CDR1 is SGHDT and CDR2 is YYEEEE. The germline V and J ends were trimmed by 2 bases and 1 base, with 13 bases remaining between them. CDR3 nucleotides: TGTGCCAGCAGCTTACTCGGGGATGCGTCCTACGAGCAGTACTTC. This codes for CASSLLGDASYEQYF.

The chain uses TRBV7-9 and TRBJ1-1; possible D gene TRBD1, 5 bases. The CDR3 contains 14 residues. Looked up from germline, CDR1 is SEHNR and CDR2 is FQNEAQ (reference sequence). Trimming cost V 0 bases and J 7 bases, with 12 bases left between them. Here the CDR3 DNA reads TGTGCCAGCAGCTTAGCCCATCCCGGGGGTGAAGCTTTCTTT. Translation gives CASSLAHPGGEAFF.

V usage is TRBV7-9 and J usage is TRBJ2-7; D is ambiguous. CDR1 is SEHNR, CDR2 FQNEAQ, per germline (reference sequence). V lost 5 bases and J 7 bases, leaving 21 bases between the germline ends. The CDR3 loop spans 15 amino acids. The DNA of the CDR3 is TGTGCCAGCAGCGCGAAGCTACCGGCGGTCCTGGAGCAGTACTTC. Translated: CASSAKLPAVLEQYF.

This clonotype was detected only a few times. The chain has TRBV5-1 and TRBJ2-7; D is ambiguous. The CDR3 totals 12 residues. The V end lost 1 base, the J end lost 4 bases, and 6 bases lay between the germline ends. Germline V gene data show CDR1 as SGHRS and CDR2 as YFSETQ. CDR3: CASSLLGYEQYF. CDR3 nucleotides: TGCGCCAGCAGCTTGCTGGGATACGAGCAGTACTTC.